The entry below gives a single T cell receptor beta chain sequence along with its context. Clones were read by immunoSEQ multiplex PCR, and TCRdb kept only the in-frame ones, dropping some. In the table there are about 76,000 clones, approximately 86% of which are singletons. This sample was taken from a study of technical replicates of blood from a handful of donors. V lost 2 bases and J 6 bases, leaving 13 bases between the germline ends. The CDR3 runs 13 residues. Germline values: CDR1 SQVTM, CDR2 ANQGSEA. The receptor's source is a human donor in good health. Some clones in this sample may be carry-over from other donors' samples. Specimen: PBMCs. V gene TRBV29-1 combines with J gene TRBJ1-2; D unclear. CDR3 residues: CSVEYGELHGYTF. DNA for the CDR3: TGCAGCGTTGAATACGGGGAATTGCATGGCTACACCTTC.